The 19 T cell receptor beta chains listed next were all sequenced from one sample in a study of blood T cells in healthy people across ages. Alongside a J-beta primer mix, a sample-barcoded 5' primer served in a second PCR lasting 7 to 11 cycles. Using its own MiXCR run on the 5' RACE reads, TCRdb lists one record per CDR3 protein. The sample includes some 750,000 distinct CDR3 sequences, roughly 20% of them seen just once. The sequencing input was blood. Receptor source: a man aged 65 to 85 in good health.

In this sample, this clonotype turned up a few times. The CDR3 region has the DNA TGTGCCAGCAGCTGGTCCGTGGCTCAGGGAGATACGCAGTATTTT. This translates into CASSWSVAQGDTQYF. This chain links TRBV13 with TRBJ2-3, with D perhaps TRBD1 (5 bases). Per the germline V gene, CDR1 is PRHDT and CDR2 is FYEKMQ (reference sequence). Trimming pared 4 bases from V and 5 bases from J, leaving 16 bases between. The CDR3 contains 15 residues.

The chain employs TRBV10-3 and TRBJ2-7; possibly TRBD1 or TRBD2 for D (5 bases each). The CDR3 has 16 amino acids. Per the germline V gene, CDR1 is ENHRY and CDR2 is SYGVKD. V lost 10 bases to trimming and J lost 3 bases, with 25 bases between them. The CDR3 here is CATRGAGTEYDYEQYF. CDR3 nucleotide sequence: TGTGCCACCAGAGGGGCCGGGACGGAGTATGACTACGAGCAGTACTTC.

This sequence joins TRBV5-1 and TRBJ2-3, with TRBD2 matching 12 bases. The CDR3 is 16 residues long. CDR1 is SGHRS and CDR2 is YFSETQ in the germline V gene. V trimming: 2 bases; J trimming: 2 bases; junction bases outside the gene matches: 3. CDR3 DNA sequence: TGCGCCAGCAGCTTTGGACTAGCGGGGACCACAGATACGCAGTATTTT. Its protein product is CASSFGLAGTTDTQYF.

On this clonotype: An end of the junction does not agree with germline; a read error may underlie this. The gene calls are TRBV12-3 or TRBV12-4 and TRBJ2-5, with unresolved D. The CDR3 extends over 13 amino acids. DNA for the CDR3: TGTGCCAGCAGTTTAGTCGGGCAAGAGACCCAGTGCTTC. Translating it yields CASSLVGQETQCF.

The chain has TRBV25-1 and TRBJ2-3; D possibly corresponds to TRBD2 (5 bases). CDR1 is MGHDK, CDR2 SYGVNS, per germline. V lost 1 base and J lost 0, with 8 bases in between. The CDR3 length is 15 residues. The CDR3 DNA follows: TGTGCCAGCAGTGAATCGCGGACTAGCACAGATACGCAGTATTTT. This codes for CASSESRTSTDTQYF.

On this clonotype: A much larger clone lies one base from this, so it may be a read error. The V gene is TRBV3-1, the J gene TRBJ1-2, with D possibly matching TRBD1 (5 bases). Per germline, CDR1 LGHDT and CDR2 YNNKEL (reference sequence). The V gene lost 2 bases and the J gene lost 13 bases, with 11 bases spanning the gap. There are 11 residues in the CDR3. CDR3 sequence: CASSQPGPSTF. The DNA of the CDR3 is TGTGCCAGCAGCCAACCGGGGCCCTCCACCTTC. Combining the CDR3 with reference TRBV3-1 and TRBJ1-2 gives the whole variable domain DTAVSQTPKYLVTQMGNDKSIKCEQNLGHDTMYWYKQDSKKFLKIMFSYNNKELIINETVPNRFSPKSPDKAHLNLHINSLELGDSAVYFCASSQPGPSTFGSGTRLTVV.

In its sample, this clonotype was seen a few times. The V call is TRBV20-1, the J call TRBJ2-5; D unclear. Deletions cut 2 bases from V and 11 bases from J, with 12 bases between. In germline, CDR1 is DFQATT, CDR2 SNEGSKA (reference sequence). CDR3 size: 11 residues. The CDR3 nucleotides read TGCAGTGCTAGAAGTGGACCGGATCAGTACTTC. Protein: CSARSGPDQYF.

J is TRBJ2-1 and V is TRBV5-1; 8 nucleotides align to TRBD2. The length of the CDR3 is 13 residues. Trimming cost V 8 bases and J 10 bases; bases outside gene matches: 11. The germline V gene encodes CDR1 SGHRS and CDR2 YFSETQ. CDR3 in amino acids: CASGTRSLREQFF. The CDR3 coding sequence is TGCGCCAGTGGGACTAGATCCCTCAGGGAGCAGTTCTTC.

The V call is TRBV25-1, the J call TRBJ2-7, with D unclear. The CDR3 extends over 13 amino acids. The germline gives CDR1 MGHDK, CDR2 SYGVNS. The V end was cut by 4 bases, the J end by 3 bases, with 10 bases between. In DNA, the CDR3 is TGTGCCAGCAGTGCCGGCACCGTCTACGAGCAGTACTTC. Translating it yields CASSAGTVYEQYF.

This clonotype was counted between two and nine times. The chain is built from TRBV6-5 and TRBJ2-7; 7 bases map to TRBD2. With 11 bases clipped from V and 3 bases from J, the junction kept 7 bases outside the gene matches. Germline CDR1 and CDR2: MNHEY and SVGAGI. The CDR3 extends over 12 amino acids. The CDR3 region is CAGGDPGYEQYF. As DNA, the CDR3 is TGTGCCGGGGGGGACCCAGGCTACGAGCAGTACTTC.

This chain connects TRBV11-2 to TRBJ1-1; D not certain. The CDR3 runs 14 residues. Trimming left V 5 bases short and J 5 bases short, with 15 bases between. Germline V gives CDR1 SGHAT, CDR2 FQNNGV. The CDR3 sequence is CASSRQASGTEAFF. The CDR3 DNA follows: TGTGCCAGCAGCCGTCAAGCCTCGGGGACTGAAGCTTTCTTT. Looking up the rest from reference TRBV11-2 and TRBJ1-1 gives the full variable domain: EAGVAQSPRYKIIEKRQSVAFWCNPISGHATLYWYQQILGQGPKLLIQFQNNGVVDDSQLPKDRFSAERLKGVDSTLKIQPAKLEDSAVYLCASSRQASGTEAFFGQGTRLTVV.

The chain carries TRBV30 and TRBJ1-5; D might be TRBD1 (5 bases). Trimming cost V 3 bases and J 2 bases, with 14 bases left between them. From germline, CDR1 is GTSNPN and CDR2 SVGIG (reference sequence). CDR3 length: 15 amino acids. As DNA, the CDR3 is TGTGCCTGGAGAAGGGCAGGGATTGGCAATCAGCCCCAGCATTTT. Its protein product is CAWRRAGIGNQPQHF.

This clonotype was counted between two and nine times. V and J are TRBV6-5 and TRBJ1-6; D is uncertain. Germline V gene data show CDR1 as MNHEY and CDR2 as SVGAGI. The V end lost 2 bases, the J end lost 7 bases, and 6 bases lay between the germline ends. The CDR3 has 13 amino acids. The CDR3 here is CASSYGANSPLHF. Here the CDR3 DNA reads TGTGCCAGCAGTTACGGCGCGAATTCACCCCTCCACTTT.

This clonotype has only a few counts. The chain links TRBV9 to TRBJ1-4, with 11 bases that match TRBD1. The CDR3 extends over 16 amino acids. CDR1 SGDLS and CDR2 YYNGEE come from the germline V gene. V shed 4 bases, J shed 5 bases, and the junction held 7 bases outside the gene matches. CDR3 in DNA: TGTGCCAGCAGCTCCGGACAGGGGGCGCGGAATGAAAAACTGTTTTTT. Translation: CASSSGQGARNEKLFF.

This clonotype was counted between two and nine times. The chain recombines TRBV5-1 with TRBJ2-2; 8 nucleotides match TRBD1. Trimming removed 6 bases from V and 3 bases from J; junction bases left unmatched: 4. The CDR3 contains 14 residues. Germline values: CDR1 SGHRS, CDR2 YFSETQ. CDR3 nucleotide sequence: TGCGCCAGCAAGACAGGGGATTACACCGGGGAGCTGTTTTTT. Translating gives CASKTGDYTGELFF.

This chain connects TRBV4-2 to TRBJ2-3; tentative D call: TRBD2 (6 bases). The V end was cut by 0 bases, the J end by 0 bases, with 13 bases between. The germline gives CDR1 LGHNA, CDR2 YNFKEQ. This CDR3 spans 17 amino acids. CDR3 in DNA: TGTGCCAGCAGCCAAGACCTGCGGGGATCTAGCACAGATACGCAGTATTTT. Protein: CASSQDLRGSSTDTQYF.

The V and J genes are TRBV28 and TRBJ2-1; 11 bases fit TRBD2. With V trimmed by 5 bases and J by 6 bases, 21 bases remained unmatched. CDR1 MDHEN and CDR2 SYDVKM come from the germline V gene. The CDR3 is 20 amino acids. The CDR3 nucleotides are TGTGCCAGCAGTGGCCTGGGAGTAGCGGGGGGGCCGAGTACAGTCAATGAGCAGTTCTTC. It specifies CASSGLGVAGGPSTVNEQFF. The variable domain in full, completed from reference TRBV28 and TRBJ2-1, reads DVKVTQSSRYLVKRTGEKVFLECVQDMDHENMFWYRQDPGLGLRLIYFSYDVKMKEKGDIPEGYSVSREKKERFSLILESASTNQTSMYLCASSGLGVAGGPSTVNEQFFGPGTRLTVL.

This clonotype has a count of ten or more. V usage is TRBV5-1 and J usage is TRBJ2-2; D is uncertain. The germline V gene has CDR1 SGHRS and CDR2 YFSETQ. The germline V and J ends were trimmed by 1 base and 0 bases, with 7 bases remaining between them. The CDR3 is 15 amino acids. The CDR3 region has the DNA TGCGCCAGCAGCTTGCCAGGAGCGAACACCGGGGAGCTGTTTTTT. Its translation is CASSLPGANTGELFF.

This clonotype turned up a few times. The chain carries TRBV9 and TRBJ2-5; no reliable D call. Trimming removed 1 base from V and 2 bases from J, with 9 bases in between. The CDR3 contains 14 residues. Germline V gene lookup returns CDR1 SGDLS and CDR2 YYNGEE. CDR3 DNA sequence: TGTGCCAGCAGCGTAACGGCAGGACAAGAGACCCAGTACTTC. Protein sequence: CASSVTAGQETQYF.